This TCR beta chain appears in the sequencing data of a study of glioma-infiltrating T cells after dendritic cell vaccination. Study information: Dendritic cell vaccination trial patients had either newly diagnosed or recurrent glioblastoma.

Here immunoSEQ multiplex PCR was the method, and the copy in TCRdb shows in-frame clones only, minus some. The sample contains 75,000 to 100,000 clones, 70% to 80% of which appear only once. The CDR3 covers 15 residues. The germline CDR1 and CDR2 sequences are MNHNS and SASEGT. The J segment lost 0 bases and the V segment lost 4 bases, leaving 3 bases of the junction unmatched. The receptor was isolated from a human donor with glioblastoma. Sequences were derived from blood, sampled before dendritic cell vaccination. This rearrangement joins TRBV6-1 to TRBJ1-2; TRBD1 aligns across 9 bases. CDR3 region: CASSAGTGTNYGYTF. The DNA for the CDR3 is TGTGCCAGCAGTGCTGGGACAGGGACTAACTATGGCTACACCTTC.